This T cell receptor beta chain is drawn from a study of T-cell reconstitution after alpha-beta-depleted transplantation in children. Whole-study findings and limits: Two months or so post-transplant, alpha-beta T cells reportedly derived from several hundred expanded graft clones. Most T-cell counts and diversity one year after the transplant came from T cells that were newly produced. Surviving thymic progenitors and recipient T cells were the source of high TCRbeta diversity at day 60 in some patients.

The CDR3 contains 17 residues. V gave up 3 bases and J gave up 1 base; unmatched junction bases: 7. CDR1 and CDR2 from the germline V gene are DFQATT and SNEGSKA (reference sequence). For TCRbeta, the library was prepared with unique molecular identifiers. TCRdb passed the PCR reads through MiXCR, listing each CDR3 protein once. The sample has 200,000 to 250,000 distinct CDR3 sequences, 8.4% seen once. This clonotype was recorded at least ten times. Its target is unknown. The receptor was derived from a male patient under 10 years old who had a stem cell transplant for acute myeloid leukemia, so the T cells may come from the graft donor. The source was PBMCs, mostly from graft donor cells, collected 360 days after TCRalphabeta/CD19-depleted stem cell transplant. The rearrangement uses TRBV20-1 and TRBJ2-1; 12 bases are a match to TRBD2. The DNA of the CDR3 is TGCAGTGCTAGTGGTCGACTAGCGGGAGCTTCCTACAATGAGCAGTTCTTC. Amino acids: CSASGRLAGASYNEQFF.